This entry lists 20 T cell receptor beta chains sequenced from one sample in a study of control samples from healthy donors and cancer patients. Using immunoSEQ multiplex PCR, the repertoire was profiled, and TCRdb retains in-frame clones only, with some absent. The sample has about 150,000 clones; nearly 95% are singletons. Sequencing used blood. Receptors originate from a middle-aged man in good health.

The V and J genes are TRBV5-4 and TRBJ1-2; TRBD1 is a possible D gene (5 bases). CDR1 SGHNT and CDR2 YYREEE come from the germline V gene (reference sequence). V was pared by 4 bases and J by 2 bases, with 15 bases between. The CDR3 consists of 15 residues. CDR3 protein: CASSPLLGPNYGYTF. CDR3 bases: TGTGCCAGCAGCCCCCTGTTGGGACCCAACTATGGCTACACCTTC.

The chain uses TRBV15 and TRBJ2-7; TRBD2 agrees at 7 bases. Unmatched junction bases numbered 5, after V lost 0 bases and J lost 3 bases. Per germline, CDR1 LNHNV and CDR2 YYDKDF (reference sequence). The CDR3 totals 15 residues. Here the CDR3 DNA reads TGTGCCACCAGCAGAGATCGCGGGAGAAGCTACGAGCAGTACTTC. Encoded protein: CATSRDRGRSYEQYF.

The genes are TRBV5-6 and TRBJ1-2; TRBD1 might be the D (5 bases). With 1 base removed from V and 5 bases from J, the gap between germline ends came to 15 bases. The CDR3 extends over 15 amino acids. Germline V gene lookup returns CDR1 SGHDT and CDR2 YYEEEE. In nucleotides, the CDR3 is TGTGCCAGCAGCTTGAGGTGGGGACTTGGGTATGGCTACACCTTC. Translating gives CASSLRWGLGYGYTF. The full variable domain, rest sourced from reference TRBV5-6 and TRBJ1-2, is DAGVTQSPTHLIKTRGQQVTLRCSPKSGHDTVSWYQQALGQGPQFIFQYYEEEERQRGNFPDRFSGHQFPNYSSELNVNALLLGDSALYLCASSLRWGLGYGYTFGSGTRLTVV.

This CDR3 is CASSPKGGSYEQYF. The DNA for the CDR3 is TGTGCCAGCTCACCTAAAGGGGGATCCTACGAGCAGTACTTC. The chain links TRBV18 to TRBJ2-7, with D perhaps matching TRBD1 (6 bases). Trimming left V 3 bases short and J 1 base short, with 10 bases between. Germline assignment: CDR1 KGHSH and CDR2 LQKENI. The CDR3 loop spans 14 amino acids.

The CDR3 protein is CATSMSGSRSYEQYF. The CDR3 coding sequence is TGTGCCACCAGCATGAGCGGGAGTCGATCCTACGAGCAGTACTTC. The rearrangement links TRBV15 to TRBJ2-7, with TRBD2 matching over 8 bases. Germline-derived CDR1 and CDR2 are LNHNV and YYDKDF (reference sequence). V gave up 4 bases and J gave up 1 base; unmatched junction bases: 6. This CDR3 has 15 residues. Filled out from reference TRBV15 and TRBJ2-7, the complete variable domain reads DAMVIQNPRYQVTQFGKPVTLSCSQTLNHNVMYWYQQKSSQAPKLLFHYYDKDFNNEADTPDNFQSRRPNTSFCFLDIRSPGLGDTAMYLCATSMSGSRSYEQYFGPGTRLTVT.

This clone occurred once. The rearrangement uses TRBV4-1 and TRBJ2-1, with 7 bases fitting TRBD2. Unmatched junction bases numbered 8, after V lost 0 bases and J lost 0 bases. The CDR3 has 18 amino acids. Germline CDR1 MGHRA, CDR2 YSYEKL. The DNA of the CDR3 is TGCGCCAGCAGCCAAGATCCTTTGGGGGGGAGCTCCTACAATGAGCAGTTCTTC. This encodes CASSQDPLGGSSYNEQFF.

The genes are TRBV7-9 and TRBJ2-1; 15 bases align to TRBD2. J lost 9 bases, V lost 5 bases, and 5 bases had no gene match. The CDR3 length is 15 residues. CDR1 and CDR2 (germline): SEHNR, FQNEAQ (reference sequence). The CDR3, as DNA: TGTGCCAGCAGCCCACCGGGACTAGCGGGAGGTGAGCAGTTCTTC. Translation: CASSPPGLAGGEQFF.

The chain has TRBV6-6 and TRBJ1-2; D call uncertain. The CDR3 is 12 amino acids. Trimming shortened V by 6 bases and J by 5 bases, and 10 bases separated the two germline ends. The V gene's germline CDR1 is MNHNY and CDR2 SVGAGI (reference sequence). The CDR3 region has the DNA TGTGCCAGCAGCACGGAAGGGTATGGCTACACCTTC. It yields the protein CASSTEGYGYTF.

The V gene is TRBV27, the J gene TRBJ1-2, with D maybe TRBD1 (5 bases). The germline V gene encodes CDR1 MNHEY and CDR2 SMNVEV (reference sequence). V lost 3 bases and J lost 4, with 12 bases in between. The CDR3 extends over 14 amino acids. The CDR3 protein is CASSLKPDSYGYTF. In nucleotides, the CDR3 is TGTGCCAGCAGTTTGAAGCCTGACAGCTATGGCTACACCTTC.

V is TRBV4-1 and J is TRBJ2-7; the match to TRBD2 covers 10 bases. Trimming took 0 bases from V and 2 from J; bases not matched to a gene: 16. The CDR3 has 20 residues. CDR1 is MGHRA and CDR2 is YSYEKL in the germline V gene. CDR3 region: CASSQELGSGGSGRAYEQYF. The CDR3 DNA is TGCGCCAGCAGCCAAGAGTTGGGATCTGGTGGGAGCGGGAGGGCCTACGAGCAGTACTTC.

This rearrangement joins TRBV3-1 (or the pseudogene TRBV3-2) to TRBJ2-5; tentatively, D is TRBD1 (6 bases). Trimming removed 1 base at V and 5 bases at J, with 11 bases between. This CDR3 spans 14 amino acids. The V gene's germline CDR1 is LGHDT and CDR2 YNNKEL (reference sequence). The CDR3 here is CASSQGQGRETQYF. As DNA, the CDR3 is TGTGCCAGCAGCCAAGGGCAGGGGCGTGAGACCCAGTACTTC.

The chain couples TRBV4-2 to TRBJ1-2; 7 bases agree with TRBD1. V lost 0 bases and J lost 0; bases outside the gene matches: 4. This CDR3 is 16 amino acids long. CDR1 is LGHNA and CDR2 is YNFKEQ in the germline V gene. Written as DNA, the CDR3 is TGTGCCAGCAGCCAAGATCGACAGGGCGCTAACTATGGCTACACCTTC. Translated, it gives CASSQDRQGANYGYTF.

Concerning this clone: Other DNA variants within this sample encode the same CDR3. The chain has TRBV20-1 and TRBJ2-1, with unresolved D. CDR1 is DFQATT, CDR2 SNEGSKA, per germline (reference sequence). Trimming took 4 bases from V and 7 from J, leaving 5 bases between them. This CDR3 has 10 amino acids. The CDR3 is CSAKGNEQFF. In nucleotides, the CDR3 is TGCAGTGCTAAGGGAAATGAGCAGTTCTTC.

V is TRBV3-1 (or the pseudogene TRBV3-2) and J is TRBJ2-3; D gene ambiguous. In germline, CDR1 is LGHDT, CDR2 YNNKEL (reference sequence). This CDR3 is built from 11 residues. The V and J ends lost 5 bases and 6 bases respectively, with 6 bases between them. This CDR3 reads CASSAADTQYF. DNA for the CDR3: TGTGCCAGCAGCGCGGCGGATACGCAGTATTTT.

The chain links TRBV15 to TRBJ1-4; possibly TRBD1 for D (6 bases). CDR1 and CDR2 (germline): LNHNV, YYDKDF (reference sequence). With 0 bases removed from V and 5 bases from J, the gap between germline ends came to 7 bases. This CDR3 comprises 14 residues. CDR3 in amino acids: CATSREGANEKLFF. Here the CDR3 DNA reads TGTGCCACCAGCAGAGAGGGGGCCAATGAAAAACTGTTTTTT.

CDR3 sequence reads: CASSSKESPYEQYF. The DNA of the CDR3 is TGTGCCAGCAGTAGTAAGGAAAGCCCCTACGAGCAGTACTTC. This chain connects TRBV11-1 to TRBJ2-7; D not certain. V was cut by 6 bases and J by 2 bases, with 14 bases left in between. The V gene's germline CDR1 is SGHAT and CDR2 FQDESV (reference sequence). CDR3 size: 14 residues.

The chain combines TRBV24-1 with TRBJ2-3; 8 bases map to TRBD2. The germline V gene encodes CDR1 KGHDR and CDR2 SFDVKD. V lost 0 bases to trimming and J lost 0 bases; unmatched junction nucleotides: 10. The CDR3 is 19 residues long. The CDR3 coding sequence is TGTGCCACCAGTGATTTGGGCGCGGGAGGTACCACTAGCACAGATACGCAGTATTTT. Its translation is CATSDLGAGGTTSTDTQYF.

V is TRBV5-1 and J is TRBJ2-5, with no clear D. This CDR3 contains 12 residues. Trimming cost V 0 bases and J 4 bases, with 4 bases left between them. Germline V gene data show CDR1 as SGHRS and CDR2 as YFSETQ. The DNA of the CDR3 is TGCGCCAGCAGCTTGGCAGCAGAGACCCAGTACTTC. It specifies CASSLAAETQYF. Full variable domain (outside the CDR3, taken from reference TRBV5-1 and TRBJ2-5): KAGVTQTPRYLIKTRGQQVTLSCSPISGHRSVSWYQQTPGQGLQFLFEYFSETQRNKGNFPGRFSGRQFSNSRSEMNVSTLELGDSALYLCASSLAAETQYFGPGTRLLVL.

This clone came up a few times. This chain links TRBV11-2 with TRBJ1-6, with 9 bases identical to TRBD1. The CDR3 length is 15 residues. Germline values: CDR1 SGHAT, CDR2 FQNNGV. The J segment lost 11 bases and the V segment lost 5 bases, leaving 10 bases of the junction unmatched. CDR3 bases: TGTGCCAGCAGCCTTCCGGGACAGGGTACGGCACCCCTCCACTTT. Translated: CASSLPGQGTAPLHF.

The V gene is TRBV7-2, the J gene TRBJ2-3, with D hard to call. This CDR3 has 14 amino acids. Germline values: CDR1 SGHTA, CDR2 FQGNSA. V lost 6 bases and J lost 1, with 11 bases in between. The CDR3 here is CASRYPGGTDTQYF. The CDR3 DNA reads as TGTGCCAGCAGATACCCGGGCGGCACAGATACGCAGTATTTT.